This section outlines one T cell receptor (beta chain) sequence together with its context. Its antigen remains undetermined. Per-base qualities were not stored, and no clone one base away is much larger. The library relied on 5' RACE. The instrument given in TCRdb is NextSeq 500. In the TCR library protocol, a unique molecular identifier was attached to each TCR cDNA molecule so that PCR and sequencing errors could be corrected. The paper's processing steps were these. Decombinator tools were used for TCR identification, UMI-based error correction and CDR3 extraction. Expanded TCRs were defined as those above a frequency of 2 per 1,000, corresponding to the top 1% of the tumor frequency distribution. Renyi diversity was calculated using the R vegan package after each repertoire was subsampled 100 times to 5,000 TCRs. To build CDR3 similarity networks, amino acid triplet string-kernel similarity was used, and CDR3s were connected when their pairwise similarity was above 0.82. TCRdb passed the public sequencing reads through fastp at Q25 and MiXCR, retaining productive beta sequences. All rows with the same CDR3 protein become a single entry with the most common DNA and genes. The V and J calls and clone size are TCRdb's, not the authors'. Within this sample are 5,800 or so distinct CDR3 sequences, with 15% to 20% of them counted one time only. The ten largest clones represent about 15% of the sample.

The meaning of the sample's time point label: sample taken at primary tumor resection. Samples were obtained from 65 to 90 patients with early-stage, untreated non-small cell lung cancer from the lung TRACERx cohort. TCR sequencing used whole RNA extracted from tumor and nontumor lung tissue, or from cryopreserved PBMC samples, without cell sorting. Only patients with enough RNA available from two or more tumor regions were chosen for TCR sequencing. A lung pathologist reviewed the tumor and adjacent nontumor lung specimens before the specimens were selected. This sample stems from a study of spatial heterogeneity in lung cancer (dated by TCRdb to between 2018 and 2020). Regarding the research as a whole: Beta-chain transcripts were consistently detected in greater numbers than alpha-chain transcripts, which likely reflects a higher abundance of beta-chain transcripts. In the raw uncorrected reads, each unique combination of TCR and UMI appeared more than ten times on average. TCR alpha and beta repertoires were quantitatively compared across multiple tumor regions, matched nontumor lung and blood in non-small cell lung cancer. Nonsynonymous mutation counts, determined by whole-exome sequencing of tumor tissue, were related to TCR repertoire features. Both alpha and beta chains were TCR-sequenced in samples taken at surgery, namely 220 tumor regions, 61 to 65 matched nontumor lung samples and 50 to 60 PBMC samples.

V sheds 5 bases and J sheds 1 base, leaving 11 bases between their ends. The CDR3 has 15 amino acids, counting the end cysteine and phenylalanine. The DNA shown is the 45-base CDR3, in frame from base 1. For CDR1 and CDR2, the germline V gene (reference sequence) lists MNHEY and SMNVEV. What the work shows at the level of the full study, not this receptor alone: Additional single-cell paired TCR alpha and beta sequencing was considered necessary to confirm, at a functional level, the hypothesis that regional TCRs recognize regional mutations.

The sample in question was normal lung tissue next to the tumor, obtained at surgery. The rearranged segments are TRBV27 and TRBJ1-4; a confident D gene designation cannot be given. This sequence was found in a male donor with early-stage non-small cell lung cancer. For the CDR3, the sequence is CASSRLGETNEKLFF. The bases are TGTGCCAGCAGTCGGCTGGGAGAAACTAATGAAAAACTGTTTTTT.